Below, 3 T cell receptor beta chains from the same sample are listed, as sequenced in a study of control samples from healthy donors and cancer patients. Here immunoSEQ multiplex PCR was the method, and the copy in TCRdb shows in-frame clones only, minus some. The table has almost 90,000 clones, about 89% seen once. Specimen: blood. Receptor source: a young man in good health.

V is TRBV28 and J is TRBJ2-7; D is ambiguous. Germline V gene sequence: CDR1 MDHEN, CDR2 SYDVKM. V gave up 1 base and J gave up 2 bases, with 3 bases separating them. This CDR3 has 12 residues. The DNA for the CDR3 is TGTGCCAGCAGTTTATACCCCTACGAGCAGTACTTC. Encoded protein: CASSLYPYEQYF.

CDR3 in DNA: TGTGCCACCAGTTCTGGGACAGGCGGGCCCATGAATACGCAGTATTTT. It translates to CATSSGTGGPMNTQYF. The chain recombines TRBV24-1 with TRBJ2-3; 8 bases match TRBD1. This CDR3 has 16 residues. Germline V gives CDR1 KGHDR, CDR2 SFDVKD. Germline trimming cut 6 bases from V and 7 bases from J; bases unmatched to any gene: 14.

The V and J genes are TRBV2 and TRBJ2-7; no firm D call. There are 15 residues in the CDR3. Trimming took 0 bases from V and 0 from J, leaving 9 bases between them. Per the germline V gene, CDR1 is SNHLY and CDR2 is FYNNEI. The CDR3 protein is CASSEALLGSYEQYV. The CDR3 region has the DNA TGTGCCAGCAGTGAAGCGCTTCTTGGCTCCTACGAGCAGTACGTC.